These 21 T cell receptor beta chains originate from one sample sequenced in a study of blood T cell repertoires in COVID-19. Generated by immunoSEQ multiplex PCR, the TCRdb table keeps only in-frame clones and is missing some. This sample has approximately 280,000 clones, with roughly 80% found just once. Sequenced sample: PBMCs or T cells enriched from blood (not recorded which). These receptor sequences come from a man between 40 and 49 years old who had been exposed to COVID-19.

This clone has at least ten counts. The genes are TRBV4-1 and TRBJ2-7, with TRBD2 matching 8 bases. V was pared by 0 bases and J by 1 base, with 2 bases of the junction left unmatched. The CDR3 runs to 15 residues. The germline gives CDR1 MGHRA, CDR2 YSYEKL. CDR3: CASSQEVAGSYEQYF. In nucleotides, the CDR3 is TGCGCCAGCAGCCAAGAGGTAGCGGGGTCCTACGAGCAGTACTTC.

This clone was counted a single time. The CDR3 DNA follows: TGCGCCAGCAGCTTGAATGTAGGACAGGGCCACCTCGGAGGCTACACCTTC. As protein: CASSLNVGQGHLGGYTF. The chain is built from TRBV5-1 and TRBJ1-2; 8 bases map to TRBD1. From germline, CDR1 is SGHRS and CDR2 YFSETQ. The CDR3 extends over 17 amino acids. The trim removed 1 base at V and 8 bases at J, leaving 16 bases unmatched.

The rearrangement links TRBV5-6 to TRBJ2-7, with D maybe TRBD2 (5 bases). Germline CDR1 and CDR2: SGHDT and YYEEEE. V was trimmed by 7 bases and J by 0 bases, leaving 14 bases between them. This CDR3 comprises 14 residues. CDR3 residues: CASSIAGDSYEQYF. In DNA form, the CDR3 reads TGTGCCAGCTCCATCGCCGGGGACTCCTACGAGCAGTACTTC.

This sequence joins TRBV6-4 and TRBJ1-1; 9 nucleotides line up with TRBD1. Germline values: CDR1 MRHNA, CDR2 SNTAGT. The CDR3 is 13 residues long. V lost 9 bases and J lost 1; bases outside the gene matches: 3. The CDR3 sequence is CARDRGGNTEAFF. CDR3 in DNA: TGTGCCAGGGACAGGGGAGGGAACACTGAAGCTTTCTTT.

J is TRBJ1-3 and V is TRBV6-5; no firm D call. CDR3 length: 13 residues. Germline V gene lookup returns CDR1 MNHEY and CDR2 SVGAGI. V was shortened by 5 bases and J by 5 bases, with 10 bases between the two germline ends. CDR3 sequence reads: CASSITERNTIYF. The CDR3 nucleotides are TGTGCCAGCAGTATAACAGAGAGAAACACCATATATTTT.

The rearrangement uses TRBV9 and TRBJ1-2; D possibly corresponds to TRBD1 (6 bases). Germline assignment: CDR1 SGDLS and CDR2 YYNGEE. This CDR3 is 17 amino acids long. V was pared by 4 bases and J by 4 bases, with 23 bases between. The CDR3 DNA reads TGTGCCAGCAGCCCCTATGGGACGAGGGGGAGTAGCTATGGCTACACCTTC. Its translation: CASSPYGTRGSSYGYTF.

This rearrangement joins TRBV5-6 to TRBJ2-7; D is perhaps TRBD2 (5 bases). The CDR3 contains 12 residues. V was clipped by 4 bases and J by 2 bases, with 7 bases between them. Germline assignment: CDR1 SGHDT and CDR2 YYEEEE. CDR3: CASSTRAYEQYF. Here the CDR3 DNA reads TGTGCCAGCAGCACGAGGGCCTACGAGCAGTACTTC.

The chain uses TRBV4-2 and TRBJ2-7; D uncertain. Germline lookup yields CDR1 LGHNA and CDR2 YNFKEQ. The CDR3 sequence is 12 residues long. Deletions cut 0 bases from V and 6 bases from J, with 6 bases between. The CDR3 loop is CASSQDNGEQYF. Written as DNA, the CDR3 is TGTGCCAGCAGCCAAGATAACGGCGAGCAGTACTTC.

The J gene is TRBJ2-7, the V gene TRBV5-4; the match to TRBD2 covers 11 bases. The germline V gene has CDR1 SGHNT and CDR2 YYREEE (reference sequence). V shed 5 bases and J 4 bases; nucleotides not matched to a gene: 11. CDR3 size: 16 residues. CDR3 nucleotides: TGTGCCAGCAGTGCTTCTAGCGGGAGGAGGGAATACGAGCAGTACTTC. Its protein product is CASSASSGRREYEQYF.

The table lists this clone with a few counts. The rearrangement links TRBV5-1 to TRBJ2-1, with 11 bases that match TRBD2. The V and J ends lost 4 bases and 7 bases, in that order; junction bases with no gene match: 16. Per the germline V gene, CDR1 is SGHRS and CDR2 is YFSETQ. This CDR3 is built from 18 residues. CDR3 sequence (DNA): TGCGCCAGCAGCCCCCAGCCTGTGGTAGCGGGAGGGAATAATGAGCAGTTCTTC. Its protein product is CASSPQPVVAGGNNEQFF.

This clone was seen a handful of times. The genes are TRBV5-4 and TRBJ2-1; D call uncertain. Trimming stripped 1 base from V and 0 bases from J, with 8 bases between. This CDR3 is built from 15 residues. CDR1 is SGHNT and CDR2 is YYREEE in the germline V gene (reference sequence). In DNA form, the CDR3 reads TGTGCCAGCAGCTTGCAGGTGAGCTCCTACAATGAGCAGTTCTTC. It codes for CASSLQVSSYNEQFF.

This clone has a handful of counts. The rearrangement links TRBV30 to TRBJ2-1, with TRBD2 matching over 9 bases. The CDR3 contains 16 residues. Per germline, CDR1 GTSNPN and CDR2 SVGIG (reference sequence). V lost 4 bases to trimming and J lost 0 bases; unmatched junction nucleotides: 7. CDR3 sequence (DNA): TGTGCCTGGATTCGCCCTAGCGGGATCTCCTACAATGAGCAGTTCTTC. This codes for CAWIRPSGISYNEQFF.

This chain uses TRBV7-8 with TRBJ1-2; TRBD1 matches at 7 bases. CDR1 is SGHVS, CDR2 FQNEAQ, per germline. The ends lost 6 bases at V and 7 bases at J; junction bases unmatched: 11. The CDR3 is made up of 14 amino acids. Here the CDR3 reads CASSPPDRLIGYTF. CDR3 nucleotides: TGTGCCAGCAGTCCCCCGGACAGGTTGATTGGCTACACCTTC.

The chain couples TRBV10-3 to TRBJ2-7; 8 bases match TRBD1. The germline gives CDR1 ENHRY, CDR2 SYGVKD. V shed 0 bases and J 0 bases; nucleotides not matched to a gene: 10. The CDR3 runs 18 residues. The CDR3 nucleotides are TGTGCCATCAGTGAGTCGACGGACAGGGCCGCCGGCTCCTACGAGCAGTACTTC. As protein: CAISESTDRAAGSYEQYF.

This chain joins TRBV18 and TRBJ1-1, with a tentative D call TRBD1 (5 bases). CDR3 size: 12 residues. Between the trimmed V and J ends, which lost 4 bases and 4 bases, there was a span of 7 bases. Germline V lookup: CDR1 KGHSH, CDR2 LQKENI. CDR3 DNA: TGTGCCAGCTCACTACAGGCCACTGAAGCTTTCTTT. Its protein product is CASSLQATEAFF.

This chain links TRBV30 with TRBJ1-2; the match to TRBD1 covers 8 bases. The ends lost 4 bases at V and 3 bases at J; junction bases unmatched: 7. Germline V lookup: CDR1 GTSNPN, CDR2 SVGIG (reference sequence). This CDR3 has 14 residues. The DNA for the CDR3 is TGTGCCTGGATGGGACAGGCGTTGTACTATGGCTACACCTTC. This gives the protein CAWMGQALYYGYTF.

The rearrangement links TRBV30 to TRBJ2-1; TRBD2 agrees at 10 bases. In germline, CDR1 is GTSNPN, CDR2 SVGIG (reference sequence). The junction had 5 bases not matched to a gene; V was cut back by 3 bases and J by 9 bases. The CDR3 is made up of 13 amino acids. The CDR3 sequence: CAWRLAGTGEQFF. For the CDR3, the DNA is TGTGCCTGGAGACTAGCGGGAACCGGTGAGCAGTTCTTC. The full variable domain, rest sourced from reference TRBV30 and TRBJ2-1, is SQTIHQWPATLVQPVGSPLSLECTVEGTSNPNLYWYRQAAGRGLQLLFYSVGIGQISSEVPQNLSASRPQDRQFILSSKKLLLSDSGFYLCAWRLAGTGEQFFGPGTRLTVL.

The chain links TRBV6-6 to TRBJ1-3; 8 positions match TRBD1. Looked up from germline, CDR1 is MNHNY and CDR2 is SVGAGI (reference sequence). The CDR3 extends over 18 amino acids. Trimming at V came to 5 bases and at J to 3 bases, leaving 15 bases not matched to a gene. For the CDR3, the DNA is TGTGCCAGCAGTCCACCTTCGGGCAGGGGGACAGGTGGAAACACCATATATTTT. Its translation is CASSPPSGRGTGGNTIYF.

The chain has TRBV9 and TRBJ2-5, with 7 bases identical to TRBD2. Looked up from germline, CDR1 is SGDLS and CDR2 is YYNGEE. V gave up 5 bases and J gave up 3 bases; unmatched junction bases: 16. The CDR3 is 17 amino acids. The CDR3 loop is CASSSPATAGREETQYF. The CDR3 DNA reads TGTGCCAGCAGTTCCCCCGCTACGGCGGGGAGGGAAGAGACCCAGTACTTC.

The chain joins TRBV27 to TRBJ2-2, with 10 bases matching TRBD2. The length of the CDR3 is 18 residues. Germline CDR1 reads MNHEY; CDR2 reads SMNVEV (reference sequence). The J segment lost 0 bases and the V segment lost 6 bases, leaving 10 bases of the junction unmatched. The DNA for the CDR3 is TGTGCCAGCAGGATGAGGGGTAGCGGGAGGACGAACACCGGGGAGCTGTTTTTT. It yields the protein CASRMRGSGRTNTGELFF.

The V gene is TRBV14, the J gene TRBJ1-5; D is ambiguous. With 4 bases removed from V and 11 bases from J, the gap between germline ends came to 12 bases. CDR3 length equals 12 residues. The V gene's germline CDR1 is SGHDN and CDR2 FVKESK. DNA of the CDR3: TGTGCCAGCAGCCTTCTCAGCGGGGCCCAGCATTTT. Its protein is CASSLLSGAQHF.